This TCR beta chain appears in the sequencing data of a study of blood T cell repertoires in COVID-19. Study overall: The study drew acute and convalescent COVID-19 samples from the United States, Italy and Spain.

Participant-given clinical history determined each cohort assignment. The V gene's germline CDR1 is LGHNT and CDR2 FRNRAP. V was shortened by 5 bases and J by 4 bases, with 15 bases between the two germline ends. The CDR3 totals 14 residues. The protocol was immunoSEQ multiplex PCR, while the TCRdb copy is restricted to in-frame clones and leaves out a portion. The table lists around 150,000 clones, 84% of them singletons. The gene calls are TRBV12-5 and TRBJ2-7; D possibly corresponds to TRBD2 (5 bases). The sequence derives from a woman between 50 and 59 years old with acute COVID-19. The material sequenced was PBMCs or T cells enriched from blood (not recorded which). CDR3 amino acids: CASGGIGEIYEQYF. CDR3 nucleotide sequence: TGTGCTAGTGGTGGGATCGGGGAGATTTACGAGCAGTACTTC.